The 31 T cell receptor beta chains below come from one sample, sequenced in a study of prognosis after radiotherapy for stage I lung cancer (dated by TCRdb to about 2021). TCRdb names Illumina HiSeq 3000 as the instrument used. Two rounds of multiplex PCR on genomic DNA were used to amplify the TCR beta CDR3 region. The first PCR round used primers specific to each TRBV and TRBJ gene, with sequences filed in Chinese patent CN105087789A. TCRdb took the public reads, trimmed them with fastp at Q25, ran MiXCR for clone calling and kept in-frame beta chains. Each CDR3 protein appears once, grouped with its most common genes and DNA. The table for this sample lists some 30,000 distinct CDR3 sequences; 48% of them were counted only once. The top ten clones comprise approximately 15% of the sample. The specimen comprised PBMCs, sampled before or after stereotactic body radiation therapy (not recorded which). Source of these receptors: a donor aged 50 or older with non-small cell lung cancer.

With regard to this clonotype: A single base is all that separates this from a far larger clone, so a read error is likely. The chain employs TRBV11-1 and TRBJ2-7, with D perhaps given as TRBD1 or TRBD2 (5 bases each). The length of the CDR3 is 15 residues. Germline V gives CDR1 SGHAT, CDR2 FQDESV (reference sequence). Trimming pared 3 bases from V and 5 bases from J, leaving 17 bases between. CDR3 nucleotides: TGTGCCAGCAGCTTTGGCCGGGGACGGGGCGACGAGCAGTACTTC. Its protein product is CASSFGRGRGDEQYF.

The sample holds many counts of this clonotype. The genes are TRBV27 and TRBJ1-4; 11 bases map to TRBD1. The V gene end was trimmed by 3 bases and the J gene end by 0 bases; junction bases not matched to a gene: 9. Germline V gives CDR1 MNHEY, CDR2 SMNVEV (reference sequence). The CDR3 length is 19 residues. CDR3 sequence reads: CASSFQYGTGGPTNEKLFF. The CDR3 bases are TGTGCCAGCAGTTTTCAATATGGGACAGGGGGGCCAACTAATGAAAAACTGTTTTTT. Full variable domain (rest looked up from reference TRBV27 and TRBJ1-4): EAQVTQNPRYLITVTGKKLTVTCSQNMNHEYMSWYRQDPGLGLRQIYYSMNVEVTDKGDVPEGYKVSRKEKRNFPLILESPSPNQTSLYFCASSFQYGTGGPTNEKLFFGSGTQLSVL.

The sample holds one count of this clonotype. The junction and the germline gene differ at one end; a read error may be behind it. The genes are TRBV6-2 or TRBV6-3 and TRBJ1-5, with TRBD1 matching 7 bases. CDR1 and CDR2 from the germline V gene are MNHEY and SVGEGT. This CDR3 has 15 amino acids. The DNA of the CDR3 is TGTGCCAGTAACCCAGGAGGGACAGTGAATCGGCCCCAGCATTTT. This encodes CASNPGGTVNRPQHF.

The sample holds many counts of this clonotype. J is TRBJ2-3 and V is TRBV20-1; TRBD2 aligns across 8 bases. Germline lookup yields CDR1 DFQATT and CDR2 SNEGSKA (reference sequence). The CDR3 runs to 15 residues. The junction had 5 bases not matched to a gene; V was cut back by 3 bases and J by 0 bases. In nucleotides, the CDR3 is TGCAGTGCTAGGGGGGGACTAGGGAGCACAGATACGCAGTATTTT. Protein product: CSARGGLGSTDTQYF.

The sample holds many counts of this clonotype. The chain employs TRBV18 and TRBJ2-5; the match to TRBD2 covers 8 bases. This CDR3 is 15 amino acids long. Germline loops: CDR1 KGHSH, CDR2 LQKENI. V lost 6 bases and J lost 7; bases outside the gene matches: 13. CDR3 nucleotides: TGTGCCAGCTCCCCGACTAGCGCGTCCTCTGGGACCCAGTACTTC. It encodes CASSPTSASSGTQYF.

This clonotype occurred many times. The V call is TRBV9, the J call TRBJ2-1; TRBD1 aligns across 7 bases. V trimming: 3 bases; J trimming: 7 bases; junction bases outside the gene matches: 13. This CDR3 region has 16 residues. Germline lookup yields CDR1 SGDLS and CDR2 YYNGEE. CDR3 nucleotide sequence: TGTGCCAGCAGCGGAGGGGACAGTCGGTTGGGTAATGAGCAGTTCTTC. Encoded protein: CASSGGDSRLGNEQFF.

This clonotype has at least ten counts. This chain connects TRBV11-2 to TRBJ1-2; no clear D gene. Trimming took off 5 bases at V and 4 bases at J, with 11 bases between the two ends. The CDR3 is made up of 13 amino acids. In germline, CDR1 is SGHAT, CDR2 FQNNGV. CDR3 loop: CASSPLSRYGYTF. As DNA, the CDR3 is TGTGCCAGCAGCCCCCTGTCTCGCTATGGCTACACCTTC.

This clonotype was seen at least ten times. A much bigger clone sits one base away, suggesting this may be a read error. The chain carries TRBV7-2 and TRBJ2-1; 7 bases match TRBD2. Germline V gene lookup returns CDR1 SGHTA and CDR2 FQGNSA. The CDR3 runs 17 residues. The CDR3 DNA follows: TGTGCCGGCAGCGCCAGAGGTCGACTAGCTGCTTACAATGAGCAGTTCTTC. Residues: CAGSARGRLAAYNEQFF. The entire variable domain, with the rest obtained from reference TRBV7-2 and TRBJ2-1, is as follows: GAGVSQSPSNKVTEKGKDVELRCDPISGHTALYWYRQSLGQGLEFLIYFQGNSAPDKSGLPSDRFSAERTGGSVSTLTIQRTQQEDSAVYLCAGSARGRLAAYNEQFFGPGTRLTVL.

In its sample, this clonotype was seen many times. The gene calls are TRBV2 and TRBJ1-1; D is perhaps TRBD1 (5 bases). The CDR3 is made up of 16 amino acids. Germline V CDR1 and CDR2: SNHLY, FYNNEI. V was trimmed by 7 bases and J by 0 bases, leaving 18 bases between them. In DNA form, the CDR3 reads TGTGCCAGCACCTGGGTCCAGGGAAAGATGAACACTGAAGCTTTCTTT. Translating gives CASTWVQGKMNTEAFF.

This clonotype has at least ten counts. The chain carries TRBV9 and TRBJ2-7, with 12 bases identical to TRBD2. J lost 0 bases, V lost 3 bases, and 1 base had no gene match. Germline assignment: CDR1 SGDLS and CDR2 YYNGEE. CDR3 length: 15 amino acids. The CDR3 coding sequence is TGTGCCAGCAGCGGGGGACTAGCGGGCTCCTACGAGCAGTACTTC. Its protein product is CASSGGLAGSYEQYF.

Comments on this clonotype: A much larger clone differs from this one at a single base, so this may be a read error. The rearrangement uses TRBV12-5 and TRBJ1-5; TRBD1 might be the D (6 bases). CDR3 length: 15 amino acids. Trimming took off 3 bases at V and 3 bases at J, with 12 bases between the two ends. Germline assignment: CDR1 LGHNT and CDR2 FRNRAP. This CDR3 is CASGFWGRVNQPQHF. DNA of the CDR3: TGTGCTAGTGGTTTCTGGGGGCGAGTCAATCAGCCCCAGCATTTT.

The chain uses TRBV12-3 or TRBV12-4 and TRBJ1-6, with D possibly being TRBD1 (5 bases). CDR3 length: 15 amino acids. Trimming shortened V by 5 bases and J by 7 bases, and 15 bases separated the two germline ends. CDR3: CASSERDGGNSPLHF. Written as DNA, the CDR3 is TGTGCCAGCAGTGAAAGGGACGGAGGGAATTCACCCCTCCACTTT.

Note on this clonotype: It differs at one base from a far larger clone, so likely a read error. V gene TRBV6-4 combines with J gene TRBJ2-7, with D hard to call. Germline CDR1 reads MRHNA; CDR2 reads SNTAGT. Trimming stripped 3 bases from V and 0 bases from J, with 9 bases between. The CDR3 consists of 14 residues. The CDR3 nucleotides read TGTGCCAGCAGTGAGGCGTTTACCTCCTACGAGCAGTACTTC. Translating it yields CASSEAFTSYEQYF.

This chain connects TRBV5-1 to TRBJ2-1; maybe TRBD2 (6 bases). Germline-derived CDR1 and CDR2 are SGHRS and YFSETQ. CDR3 length: 14 residues. V gave up 4 bases and J gave up 10 bases, with 18 bases separating them. CDR3 nucleotides: TGCGCCAGCAGCCCATCTAGCGCCTCCGGCGAGCAGTTCTTC. Translating gives CASSPSSASGEQFF.

This sequence joins TRBV12-3 or TRBV12-4 and TRBJ2-3; D gene unclear. CDR3 length equals 15 residues. The germline V and J ends were trimmed by 5 bases and 4 bases, with 16 bases remaining between them. As DNA, the CDR3 is TGTGCCAGCAGTCCGTGGCAGTGGTGGGCAGATACGCAGTATTTT. It codes for CASSPWQWWADTQYF.

In this sample, this clonotype turned up many times. The chain joins TRBV30 to TRBJ2-5, with 10 bases fitting TRBD1. Unmatched junction bases numbered 1, after V lost 5 bases and J lost 4 bases. The CDR3 extends over 12 amino acids. From germline, CDR1 is GTSNPN and CDR2 SVGIG (reference sequence). Written as DNA, the CDR3 is TGTGCCTGGGGGACAGGGGCAGAGACCCAGTACTTC. It is translated as CAWGTGAETQYF.

To note about this clonotype: A far larger clone lies a single base away; this is likely a read error. The V gene is TRBV6-5, the J gene TRBJ1-5; D is uncertain. Germline loops: CDR1 MNHEY, CDR2 SVGAGI. There are 14 residues in the CDR3. Trimming removed 5 bases from V and 5 bases from J, with 13 bases in between. CDR3: CASSGPYLDQPQHF. The CDR3, as DNA: TGTGCCAGCAGTGGGCCCTACTTAGATCAGCCCCAGCATTTT.

Details on this clonotype: A far larger clone is one nucleotide away, so this likely arose from a read error. The chain combines TRBV6-5 with TRBJ2-1; D is possibly TRBD2 (7 bases). This CDR3 region has 17 residues. Germline CDR1 and CDR2: MNHEY and SVGAGI. The V and J ends lost 4 bases and 9 bases respectively, with 25 bases between them. Here the CDR3 DNA reads TGTGCCAGCAGTTCACCACTAGGGGGGCCGGGGGGTGTTGAGCAGTTCTTC. It translates to CASSSPLGGPGGVEQFF.

V gene TRBV5-1 combines with J gene TRBJ1-2; D might be TRBD1 (6 bases). The germline CDR1 and CDR2 sequences are SGHRS and YFSETQ. This CDR3 is 15 amino acids long. V dropped 2 bases and J dropped 4 bases, with 15 bases sitting between them. The CDR3 nucleotides read TGCGCCAGCAGCTTCACAGGGATTGGGGGCTATGGCTACACCTTC. Protein product: CASSFTGIGGYGYTF. Combining the CDR3 with reference TRBV5-1 and TRBJ1-2 gives the whole variable domain KAGVTQTPRYLIKTRGQQVTLSCSPISGHRSVSWYQQTPGQGLQFLFEYFSETQRNKGNFPGRFSGRQFSNSRSEMNVSTLELGDSALYLCASSFTGIGGYGYTFGSGTRLTVV.

This clonotype was counted many times. The rearrangement joins TRBV12-3 or TRBV12-4 to TRBJ2-1, with D perhaps TRBD1 or TRBD2 (5 bases each). This CDR3 is built from 20 residues. V was cut by 5 bases and J by 0 bases, with 26 bases left in between. The CDR3 is CASSTRGEFTRSSSYNEQFF. CDR3 nucleotides: TGTGCCAGCAGTACGAGAGGGGAATTTACCAGAAGCAGCTCCTACAATGAGCAGTTCTTC.

This clonotype was detected many times. The chain uses TRBV27 and TRBJ1-2; 10 bases agree with TRBD1. From germline, CDR1 is MNHEY and CDR2 SMNVEV (reference sequence). CDR3 length: 15 residues. V dropped 5 bases and J dropped 2; count of bases not matched to a gene: 5. In DNA, the CDR3 is TGTGCCAGCAGTGGGACAGGGGTTGGCAACTATGGCTACACCTTC. It codes for CASSGTGVGNYGYTF.

This clonotype came up many times. The V gene is TRBV30, the J gene TRBJ2-7; D gene unclear. The germline V and J ends were trimmed by 0 bases and 3 bases, with 6 bases remaining between them. The CDR3 is 12 amino acids. CDR1 and CDR2 from the germline V gene are GTSNPN and SVGIG (reference sequence). CDR3 DNA: TGTGCCTGGAGTGTACTTTACTACGAGCAGTACTTC. Its translation is CAWSVLYYEQYF.

The sample holds many counts of this clonotype. This chain uses TRBV7-8 with TRBJ1-3; a possible D gene is TRBD1 (5 bases). V was shortened by 2 bases and J by 7 bases, with 12 bases between the two germline ends. The CDR3 sequence is 14 residues long. Looked up from germline, CDR1 is SGHVS and CDR2 is FQNEAQ. This CDR3 reads CASSLRARGNTIYF. For the CDR3, the DNA is TGTGCCAGCAGCTTACGCGCCCGGGGCAACACCATATATTTT.

This clonotype is classed as medium-sized (0.01 to 0.1%). V usage is TRBV7-2 and J usage is TRBJ2-1; 7 bases line up with TRBD1. Germline V gene sequence: CDR1 SGHTA, CDR2 FQGNSA. CDR3 length equals 15 residues. V shed 5 bases and J 8 bases; nucleotides not matched to a gene: 12. CDR3 DNA: TGTGCCAGCAGCCCCAGGGGGTGGCTCGGAGATGAGCAGTTCTTC. Its translation: CASSPRGWLGDEQFF.

For this clonotype: A much larger clone lies a single base off, so this may be a read error. The rearrangement uses TRBV5-8 and TRBJ2-5, with D unclear. CDR1 and CDR2 (germline): SGHTS, YDEGEE. The CDR3 is made up of 14 amino acids. The CDR3 DNA is TGTGCCAGCAGCTTGGGGTCAGTCCAAGATACCCAGTACTTC. Translated, it gives CASSLGSVQDTQYF.

This clonotype came up once. CDR3 coding DNA: TGTGCCATCAGCCTGGGCAATCAGCCCCAGCATTTT. This codes for CAISLGNQPQHF. V usage is TRBV28 and J usage is TRBJ1-5; D unclear. CDR1 is MDHEN, CDR2 SYDVKM, per germline. The CDR3 runs 12 residues. The V end lost 10 bases, the J end lost 2 bases, and 9 bases lay between the germline ends.

To note about this clonotype: A read error may produce the germline difference seen at one junction end. The chain uses TRBV12-3 or TRBV12-4 and TRBJ2-3, with D possibly being TRBD1 or TRBD2 (5 bases each). This CDR3 region has 15 residues. The CDR3 coding sequence is TGTGCCAGCAGTTTCAGGCAGGAGGACACAGATAAGCAGTATTTT. Protein product: CASSFRQEDTDKQYF.

In this sample, this clonotype turned up many times. The rearrangement uses TRBV20-1 and TRBJ1-1, with 7 bases matching TRBD1. CDR3 length equals 15 residues. The V gene end was trimmed by 4 bases and the J gene end by 1 base; junction bases not matched to a gene: 9. The germline V gene encodes CDR1 DFQATT and CDR2 SNEGSKA (reference sequence). The CDR3 nucleotides read TGCAGTGCTAAGACAGGGCGGGTAGCGAACACTGAAGCTTTCTTT. It is translated as CSAKTGRVANTEAFF.

This clonotype was observed at least ten times. The rearrangement links TRBV18 to TRBJ2-2, with no clear D. The CDR3 loop spans 15 amino acids. Germline loops: CDR1 KGHSH, CDR2 LQKENI. The V and J ends lost 0 bases and 7 bases respectively, with 12 bases between them. DNA for the CDR3: TGTGCCAGCTCACCACCGAATGGCTACGGCGGGGAGCTGTTTTTT. It is translated as CASSPPNGYGGELFF.

This clonotype was detected only a few times. With a much larger clone just one base away, this may be a read error. The rearrangement uses TRBV6-1 and TRBJ1-2; weak D call: TRBD1 (5 bases). V lost 5 bases and J lost 1, with 14 bases in between. CDR3 length equals 15 residues. Germline V gives CDR1 MNHNS, CDR2 SASEGT. The CDR3 sequence is CASSRGADHNYGYTF. CDR3 bases: TGTGCCAGCAGTCGAGGGGCAGATCATAACTATGGCTACACCTTC.

This clonotype was recorded at least ten times. The chain couples TRBV10-2 to TRBJ2-7, with 7 nucleotides matching TRBD1. Germline V CDR1 and CDR2: WSHSY, SAAADI. The junction had 2 bases not matched to a gene; V was cut back by 4 bases and J by 5 bases. The CDR3 is made up of 12 amino acids. CDR3 amino acids: CASSAQGDEQYF. The CDR3 bases are TGCGCCAGCAGTGCGCAGGGGGACGAGCAGTACTTC.